A selection of T cell receptor beta chains follows, all from one sample in a study of OX40 agonist ivuxolimab in advanced cancers. Sequencing used immunoSEQ multiplex PCR; TCRdb keeps in-frame clones, though not all of them. The data show 80,000 to 95,000 clones, with about 88% seen just once and more than 0.6% held by the top ten. Material: CD4+ or CD8+ T cells sorted from blood, obtained in a trial of the OX40 agonist ivuxolimab. The receptor source for this set is an adult with an advanced solid tumor such as melanoma, head and neck, liver or kidney cancer. Each CDR3 is given with its conserved first and last residue. A D gene is named only where the DNA matches it firmly. Not all rows give a size; the values are once, few, many and, for expanded clones, a class.

TRBJ1-5,NA,NA,TRBV23-1,TGCGCCAGCAGTCAACAACACCTCGGCCATCAGCCCCAGCATTTT,CASSQQHLGHQPQHF
TRBJ1-4,NA,NA,TRBV30,TGTGCCTGTCACCCCCGGGACGGCAATGAAAAACTGTTTTTT,CACHPRDGNEKLFF
TRBJ2-2,once,NA,TRBV19,TGTGCCAGTAGTTGGGGAGGGGGCACCGGGGAGCTGTTTTTT,CASSWGGGTGELFF
TRBJ2-7,NA,NA,TRBV6-1,TGTGCCAGCAGAAGAGGGGGTCGAATGGACGAGCAGTACTTC,CASRRGGRMDEQYF
TRBJ1-1,NA,TRBD1,TRBV19,TGTGCCAGTTACCACCCCAGGGGGCACACTGAAGCTTTCTTT,CASYHPRGHTEAFF
TRBJ2-7,NA,NA,TRBV6-5,TGTGCCAGCAGACAGGGTAGGGGTGGAGGGCAGTACTTC,CASRQGRGGGQYF
TRBJ2-5,NA,NA,TRBV30,TGTGCCTGGAGTCTAGGGGGAGAGACCCAGTACTTC,CAWSLGGETQYF
TRBJ2-2,NA,TRBD2,TRBV4-3,TGCGCCAGCAGCCAATGGGGGGGGACGACCGGGGAGCTGTTTTTT,CASSQWGGTTGELFF
TRBJ1-1,once,NA,TRBV11-3,TGTGCCAGCAGCTTAAGAAGGAACACTGAAGCTTTCTTT,CASSLRRNTEAFF
TRBJ2-7,NA,TRBD2,TRBV7-2,TGTGCCAGCAGCTTTAGCGGGGGGGCCTACGAGCAGTACTTC,CASSFSGGAYEQYF
TRBJ2-2,NA,NA,TRBV1,TGCACCAGCAGCCAAGATCTGGGACAGAATTACACCGGGGAGCTGTTTTTT,CTSSQDLGQNYTGELFF
TRBJ1-4,once,NA,TRBV30,TGTGCCTGGACCTACGGGCAGGGGACTGAAAAACTGTTTTTT,CAWTYGQGTEKLFF
TRBJ2-7,NA,TRBD2,TRBV6-6,TGTGCCAGCAGTTACATAACGGGACTAGTCGGGTACGAGCAGTACTTC,CASSYITGLVGYEQYF
TRBJ1-1,NA,NA,TRBV28,TGTGCCAGCAGTTTATCACAAGTCACTGAAGCTTTCTTT,CASSLSQVTEAFF
TRBJ1-3,NA,NA,TRBV18,TGTGCCAGCTCACCGGGAAGCACCATATATTTT,CASSPGSTIYF
TRBJ2-5,NA,TRBD2,TRBV30,TGTGCCTGGAGTGCTTTACGCGGGGGGGCCGAGACCCAGTACTTC,CAWSALRGGAETQYF
TRBJ1-2,NA,NA,TRBV5-1,TGCGCCAGCAGCGAAAGGAATTCAAACTATGGCTACACCTTC,CASSERNSNYGYTF
TRBJ2-3,NA,NA,TRBV10-3,TGTGCCATCAGCGACCTCCAAGATACGCAGTATTTT,CAISDLQDTQYF
TRBJ1-4,NA,TRBD1,TRBV15,TGTGCCACCAGCAGGCCGGGACAGGGCCGTGAAAAACTGTTTTTT,CATSRPGQGREKLFF
TRBJ1-1,few,NA,TRBV19,TGTGCCAGTAGTAACCCAGACAGGCCCAACACTGAAGCTTTCTTT,CASSNPDRPNTEAFF
TRBJ1-2,NA,TRBD1,TRBV5-4,TGTGCCAGCAGCGCCGGACAGGTCTTCCCATTCTTCTTC,CASSAGQVFPFFF
TRBJ1-5,NA,NA,TRBV18,TGTGCCAGCTCCCGAGGGGAGAATCAGCCCCAGCATTTT,CASSRGENQPQHF
TRBJ1-5,NA,TRBD1,TRBV19,TGTGCCACCCACCCTGACAGGGGGCGAAGTCAGCCCCAGCATTTT,CATHPDRGRSQPQHF
TRBJ2-7,NA,TRBD1,TRBV7-2,TGTGCCAGCAGCTTAGGGGGTACAGGGGGCGTCGGGCAGTACTTC,CASSLGGTGGVGQYF
TRBJ2-7,NA,NA,TRBV28,TGTGCCAGCAGCCGACCCGTCGGAGACTACGAGCAGTACTTC,CASSRPVGDYEQYF
TRBJ2-7,NA,NA,TRBV19,TGTGCCAGTAGAGGGAACACCTACGAGCAGTACTTC,CASRGNTYEQYF
TRBJ2-7,NA,TRBD1,TRBV18,TGTGCCAGCTCTCCGGGACAGGGACCCTACGAGCAGTACTTC,CASSPGQGPYEQYF